A selection of T cell receptor beta chains follows, all from one sample in a study of read filtering for tumor transcriptome and immune sequencing. TCRdb redid the calling of the reads with MiXCR, one entry per CDR3 protein. The repertoire includes under 80,000 distinct CDR3 sequences, roughly 18% of them detected once, and roughly an eighth sits in the top ten. The sample was a population of CD138-negative cells sorted from bone marrow. The receptor set was obtained from a donor at least 40 years old with multiple myeloma. Both conserved end residues are part of each CDR3. Fields, in order: clone size, D gene, J gene, V gene, CDR3 protein, CDR3 DNA. The D gene is left open where the match is weak. Size is stated for part of the rows, as once, few or many counts, or as a class when the clone is expanded.

>many|.|TRBJ1-5|TRBV5-1
CASSTEEGGQPQHF
TGCGCCAGCAGCACGGAGGAAGGGGGTCAGCCCCAGCATTTT
>many|.|TRBJ2-7|TRBV29-1
CSVRHAEEYF
TGCAGCGTTCGTCACGCCGAGGAGTACTTC
>many|TRBD2|TRBJ2-5|TRBV9
CASSDRTSGQETQYF
TGTGCCAGCAGCGACCGGACTAGCGGACAAGAGACCCAGTACTTC
>many|.|TRBJ2-3|TRBV29-1
CSVRDAGRTDTQYF
TGCAGCGTTAGAGATGCGGGGAGAACAGATACGCAGTATTTT
>many|TRBD1|TRBJ2-7|TRBV6-2/TRBV6-3
CASRPGDRSYEQYF
TGTGCCAGCAGGCCCGGGGACAGGTCCTACGAGCAGTACTTC
>.|.|TRBJ1-2|TRBV10-3
CAISESSAYPYGYTF
TGTGCCATCAGTGAGTCCTCCGCATACCCCTATGGCTACACCTTC
>many|.|TRBJ1-5|TRBV7-8
CASSLAQGPWGHRSNQPQHF
TGTGCCAGCAGCTTAGCGCAGGGGCCTTGGGGACACCGATCCAATCAGCCCCAGCATTTT
>many|TRBD1|TRBJ1-1|TRBV29-1
CSVDLAGGWGTEAFF
TGCAGCGTTGACCTGGCAGGGGGCTGGGGGACTGAAGCTTTCTTT
>few|TRBD1|TRBJ1-5|TRBV7-6
CASSLGGGTANQPQHF
TGTGCCAGCAGCTTAGGGGGGGGGACAGCCAATCAGCCCCAGCATTTT
>few|.|TRBJ1-2|TRBV28
CASSVGTENYGYTF
TGTGCCAGCAGTGTGGGGACGGAGAACTATGGCTACACCTTC
>.|.|TRBJ1-1|TRBV19
CASSPTQGTEAFF
TGTGCCAGTAGCCCGACCCAGGGGACTGAAGCTTTCTTT
>.|TRBD2|TRBJ2-5|TRBV3-1
CASSQGFAGGKETQYF
TGTGCCAGCAGCCAAGGTTTTGCGGGGGGTAAAGAGACCCAGTACTTC
>.|.|TRBJ1-1|TRBV29-1
CSAGKYEAFF
TGCAGCGCCGGTAAATACGAAGCTTTCTTT
>many|.|TRBJ1-1|TRBV5-1
CASYNQENTEAFF
TGCGCCAGCTATAACCAGGAGAACACTGAAGCTTTCTTT
>many|.|TRBJ1-2|TRBV14
CASSQAGPGQLSGYTF
TGTGCCAGCAGCCAAGCGGGACCGGGACAATTATCTGGCTACACCTTC
>medium-sized|.|TRBJ2-1|TRBV10-3
CAISERGNEQFF
TGTGCCATCAGTGAGAGGGGGAATGAGCAGTTCTTC
>many|.|TRBJ2-7|TRBV12-3/TRBV12-4
CASSLKATGEQYF
TGTGCCAGCAGTTTAAAGGCAACGGGGGAGCAGTACTTC
>many|.|TRBJ2-1|TRBV19
CASSGLETYNEQFF
TGTGCCAGTAGTGGACTGGAAACCTACAATGAGCAGTTCTTC
>.|.|TRBJ2-2|TRBV3-1
CAGSQDPLTSGELFF
TGTGCCGGCAGCCAAGATCCCCTCACAAGCGGCGAGCTGTTTTTT
>many|TRBD2|TRBJ2-3|TRBV7-2
CASSLMAGGTTDTQYF
TGTGCCAGCAGCTTAATGGCGGGGGGGACCACAGATACGCAGTATTTT
>many|TRBD1|TRBJ1-4|TRBV11-2
CASSIQQGGREKLFF
TGTGCCAGCAGCATCCAACAGGGGGGCCGGGAAAAACTGTTTTTT
>.|TRBD2|TRBJ2-5|TRBV2
CASSPAAGGRETQYF
TGTGCCAGCAGTCCAGCTGCGGGGGGGCGGGAGACCCAGTACTTC
>.|.|TRBJ1-5|TRBV3-1
CASSQEDGSNQPQHF
TGTGCCAGCAGCCAAGAGGACGGTAGCAATCAGCCCCAGCATTTT
>many|.|TRBJ2-1|TRBV7-2
CASSLDGSSYNEQFF
TGTGCCAGCAGCTTAGACGGGAGCTCCTACAATGAGCAGTTCTTC
>.|.|TRBJ2-5|TRBV24-1
CATSRRDIETQYF
TGTGCCACCAGTCGCCGGGACATTGAGACCCAGTACTTC
>few|TRBD1|TRBJ1-5|TRBV27
CASSPRGTVNQPQHF
TGTGCCAGCAGCCCCCGTGGGACAGTAAATCAGCCCCAGCATTTT